This is a list of T cell receptor beta chains from one sample in a study of OX40 agonist ivuxolimab in advanced cancers. The method was immunoSEQ multiplex PCR; TCRdb's version includes in-frame clones alone and lacks a portion of them. Here the sample spans approximately 34,000 clones, under 90% being singletons. The material sequenced was CD4+ or CD8+ T cells sorted from blood, taken in a trial of the OX40 agonist ivuxolimab. The receptors come from an adult with an advanced solid tumor such as melanoma, head and neck, liver or kidney cancer. The CDR3 runs from the conserved cysteine through the conserved F or W. The D gene is left open where the match is weak. The size entry is marked missing in some rows and otherwise reads once, few, many or a size class.

DNA: TGTGCCAGCAGTCTATCTAGTAGCGACAATGAGCAGTTCTTC
CDR3: CASSLSSSDNEQFF
length: 14
J: TRBJ2-1
D: -
V: TRBV28
size: once

DNA: TGTGCCAGCAGCTTGGTAGCAGTGACAGATACGCAGTATTTT
CDR3: CASSLVAVTDTQYF
length: 14
J: TRBJ2-3
D: -
V: TRBV5-6
size: -

DNA: TGCGCCAGCAGCGGAGGACAGGGGGCTGGAGATACGCAGTATTTT
CDR3: CASSGGQGAGDTQYF
length: 15
J: TRBJ2-3
D: TRBD1
V: TRBV5-1
size: -

DNA: TGTGCCAGCAGCTTGGCCAAGGCAGCCACAGATACGCAGTATTTT
CDR3: CASSLAKAATDTQYF
length: 15
J: TRBJ2-3
D: -
V: TRBV5-4
size: few

DNA: TGTGCCAGCAGTTTGGACAGGGGTAATCAGCCCCAGCATTTT
CDR3: CASSLDRGNQPQHF
length: 14
J: TRBJ1-5
D: TRBD1
V: TRBV27
size: -

DNA: TGTGCCAGCAGCTGGACTAGCGGGTACAATGAGCAGTTCTTC
CDR3: CASSWTSGYNEQFF
length: 14
J: TRBJ2-1
D: TRBD2
V: TRBV11-2
size: -

DNA: TGTGCCAGTAGTGGGGGGGGCTACGAGCAGTACTTC
CDR3: CASSGGGYEQYF
length: 12
J: TRBJ2-7
D: TRBD2
V: TRBV19
size: -

DNA: TGCGCCAGCAGCTTGCACGGACAGGGGGCGGGCTACGAGCAGTACTTC
CDR3: CASSLHGQGAGYEQYF
length: 16
J: TRBJ2-7
D: TRBD1
V: TRBV5-1
size: -

DNA: TGCGCCAGCAGCTCAACAGGGACTGTGAACACCGGGGAGCTGTTTTTT
CDR3: CASSSTGTVNTGELFF
length: 16
J: TRBJ2-2
D: -
V: TRBV5-1
size: -

DNA: TGTGCCAGTACAACTTTCAAGGGAGTCGCAACTAATGAAAAACTGTTTTTT
CDR3: CASTTFKGVATNEKLFF
length: 17
J: TRBJ1-4
D: -
V: TRBV19
size: -

DNA: TGTGCCAGCAGTTTTCAGGGGCGCAATCAGCCCCAGCATTTT
CDR3: CASSFQGRNQPQHF
length: 14
J: TRBJ1-5
D: -
V: TRBV5-4
size: -

DNA: TGCGCCAGCAGGGGCCGGGAATCCTACAATGAGCAGTTCTTC
CDR3: CASRGRESYNEQFF
length: 14
J: TRBJ2-1
D: -
V: TRBV5-1
size: -

DNA: TGTGCCAGCAGTTTTCGGCCTGGGCTTAACTATGGCTACACCTTC
CDR3: CASSFRPGLNYGYTF
length: 15
J: TRBJ1-2
D: -
V: TRBV27
size: -

DNA: TGTGCCAGCAGTGACACTAAGTCCTGGGTGGACTACACCTTC
CDR3: CASSDTKSWVDYTF
length: 14
J: TRBJ1-2
D: -
V: TRBV6-1
size: once